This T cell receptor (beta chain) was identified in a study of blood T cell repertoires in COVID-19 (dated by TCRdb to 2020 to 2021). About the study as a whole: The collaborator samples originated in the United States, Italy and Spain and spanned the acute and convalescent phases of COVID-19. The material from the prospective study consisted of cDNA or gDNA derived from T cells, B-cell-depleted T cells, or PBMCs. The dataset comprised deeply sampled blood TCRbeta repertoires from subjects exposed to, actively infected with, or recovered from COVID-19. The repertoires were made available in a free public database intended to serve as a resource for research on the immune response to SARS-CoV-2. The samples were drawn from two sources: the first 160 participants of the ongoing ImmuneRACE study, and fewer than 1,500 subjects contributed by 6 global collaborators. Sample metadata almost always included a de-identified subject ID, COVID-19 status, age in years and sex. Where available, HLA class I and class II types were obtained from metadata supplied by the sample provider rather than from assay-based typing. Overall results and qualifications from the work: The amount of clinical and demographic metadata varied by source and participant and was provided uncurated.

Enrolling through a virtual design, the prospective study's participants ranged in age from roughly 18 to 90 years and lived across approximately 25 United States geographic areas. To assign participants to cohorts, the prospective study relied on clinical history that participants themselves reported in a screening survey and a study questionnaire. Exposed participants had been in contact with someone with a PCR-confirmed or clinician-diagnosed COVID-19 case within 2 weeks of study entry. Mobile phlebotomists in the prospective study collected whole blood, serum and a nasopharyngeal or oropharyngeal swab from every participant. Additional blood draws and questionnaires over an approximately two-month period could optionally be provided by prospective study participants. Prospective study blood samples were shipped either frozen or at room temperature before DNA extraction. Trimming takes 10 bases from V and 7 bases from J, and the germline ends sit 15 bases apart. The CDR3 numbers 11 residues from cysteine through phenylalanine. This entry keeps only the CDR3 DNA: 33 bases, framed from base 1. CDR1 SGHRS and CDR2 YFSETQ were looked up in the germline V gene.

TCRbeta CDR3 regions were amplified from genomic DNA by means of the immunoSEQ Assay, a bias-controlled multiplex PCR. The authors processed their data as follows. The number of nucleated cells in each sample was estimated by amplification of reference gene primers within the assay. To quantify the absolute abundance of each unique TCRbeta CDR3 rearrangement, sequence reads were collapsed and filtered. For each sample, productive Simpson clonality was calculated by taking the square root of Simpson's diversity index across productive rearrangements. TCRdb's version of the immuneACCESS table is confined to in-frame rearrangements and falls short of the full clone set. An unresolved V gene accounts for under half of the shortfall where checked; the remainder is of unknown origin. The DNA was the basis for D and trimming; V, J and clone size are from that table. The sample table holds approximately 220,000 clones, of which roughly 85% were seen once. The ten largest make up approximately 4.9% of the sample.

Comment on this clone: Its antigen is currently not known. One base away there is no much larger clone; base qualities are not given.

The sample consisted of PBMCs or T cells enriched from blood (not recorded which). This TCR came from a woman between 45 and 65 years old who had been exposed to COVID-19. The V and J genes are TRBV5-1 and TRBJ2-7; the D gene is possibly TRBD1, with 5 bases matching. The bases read TGCGCCTCCTCCACCTCAGGGGAGCAGTACTTC. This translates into CASSTSGEQYF.